Presented here are 12 T cell receptor beta chains from one specimen sequenced in a study of control samples from healthy donors and cancer patients. Only in-frame clones appear in the TCRdb table, and some are missing; sequencing was by immunoSEQ multiplex PCR. The sample includes about 98,000 clones, roughly 83% of them seen just once. Input material: blood. The receptors were sampled from a woman in her 30s in good health.

The V gene is TRBV25-1, the J gene TRBJ1-6, with 7 bases identical to TRBD1. Germline trimming cut 6 bases from V and 8 bases from J; bases unmatched to any gene: 7. In germline, CDR1 is MGHDK, CDR2 SYGVNS. CDR3 length: 14 residues. For the CDR3, the DNA is TGTGCCAGCAGGGACCGGACAGGCTATTCACCCCTCCACTTT. Amino acid sequence: CASRDRTGYSPLHF.

As concerns this clone: One end of the junction is discordant with germline, which a read error may explain. The rearrangement links TRBV6-2 or TRBV6-3 to TRBJ2-2, with D possibly being TRBD1 (5 bases). The CDR3 extends over 16 amino acids. The germline V gene has CDR1 MNHEY and CDR2 SVGEGT. The CDR3, as DNA: TGTGCCAGCAATTACCCAGGGCCCCTGAACACCGGGGAGCTGTTTTTT. Amino acid sequence: CASNYPGPLNTGELFF.

V usage is TRBV18 and J usage is TRBJ1-1; D gene ambiguous. The CDR3 has 15 residues. Per the germline V gene, CDR1 is KGHSH and CDR2 is LQKENI. Trimming pared 4 bases from V and 4 bases from J, leaving 16 bases between. The CDR3 DNA reads TGTGCCAGCTCACTCCGGCAGACCACCGGCACTGAAGCTTTCTTT. This gives the protein CASSLRQTTGTEAFF.

The rearrangement joins TRBV5-1 to TRBJ2-5, with a tentative D call TRBD2 (5 bases). V was shortened by 1 base and J by 4 bases, with 14 bases between the two germline ends. The CDR3 totals 15 residues. Germline V gene data show CDR1 as SGHRS and CDR2 as YFSETQ. In DNA form, the CDR3 reads TGCGCCAGCAGCTTGTCGGACTTCGGAGGAGAGACCCAGTACTTC. Translating gives CASSLSDFGGETQYF.

The chain carries TRBV19 and TRBJ2-1, with 11 bases aligning to TRBD2. V was pared by 3 bases and J by 5 bases, with 6 bases of the junction left unmatched. The CDR3 runs to 16 residues. Germline lookup yields CDR1 LNHDA and CDR2 SQIVND (reference sequence). The CDR3 nucleotides are TGTGCCAGTAGTATCAAACTAGCGGGGGCCGACAATGAGCAGTTCTTC. Translating gives CASSIKLAGADNEQFF. Based on the CDR3 plus reference TRBV19 and TRBJ2-1, the full variable domain is DGGITQSPKYLFRKEGQNVTLSCEQNLNHDAMYWYRQDPGQGLRLIYYSQIVNDFQKGDIAEGYSVSREKKESFPLTVTSAQKNPTAFYLCASSIKLAGADNEQFFGPGTRLTVL.

V and J are TRBV5-1 and TRBJ2-1; a weak D match, TRBD2 (6 bases). Germline V CDR1 and CDR2: SGHRS, YFSETQ. V lost 4 bases and J lost 5, with 13 bases in between. The CDR3 covers 14 residues. The CDR3 spells CASSGLGGNNEQFF. Written as DNA, the CDR3 is TGCGCCAGCAGCGGACTCGGAGGGAACAATGAGCAGTTCTTC.

This clone is a singleton in its sample. The chain couples TRBV12-5 to TRBJ2-1; the D call may be TRBD1 or TRBD2 (5 bases each). The CDR3 has 12 residues. Germline CDR1 and CDR2: LGHNT and FRNRAP. V gave up 5 bases and J gave up 11 bases, with 13 bases separating them. The CDR3 region is CASGPWDGKQFF. CDR3 DNA: TGTGCTAGTGGTCCCTGGGACGGGAAGCAGTTCTTC.

The chain carries TRBV5-1 and TRBJ2-3, with 8 bases aligning to TRBD1. This CDR3 spans 13 amino acids. The V gene end was trimmed by 4 bases and the J gene end by 8 bases; junction bases not matched to a gene: 6. Germline values: CDR1 SGHRS, CDR2 YFSETQ. The CDR3 DNA reads as TGCGCCAGCAGCGTCGGACAGGGCGGTACGCAGTATTTT. Translation gives CASSVGQGGTQYF.

The rearrangement joins TRBV27 to TRBJ2-3; 10 nucleotides line up with TRBD1. The CDR3 has 15 residues. Germline-derived CDR1 and CDR2 are MNHEY and SMNVEV (reference sequence). The V and J ends lost 5 bases and 5 bases, in that order; junction bases with no gene match: 7. For the CDR3, the DNA is TGTGCCAGCAGTAACCGACAGGGGGCGGGAGATACGCAGTATTTT. Translation gives CASSNRQGAGDTQYF.

The chain couples TRBV5-1 to TRBJ1-1; D perhaps matches TRBD1 (5 bases). The CDR3 runs 13 residues. Trimming took off 1 base at V and 6 bases at J, with 10 bases between the two ends. Germline lookup yields CDR1 SGHRS and CDR2 YFSETQ. In DNA form, the CDR3 reads TGCGCCAGCAGCTTGCCGGGACGCGCTGAAGCTTTCTTT. This translates into CASSLPGRAEAFF.

The rearrangement joins TRBV5-4 to TRBJ1-4; TRBD1 matches at 8 bases. CDR1 and CDR2 from the germline V gene are SGHNT and YYREEE (reference sequence). The CDR3 has 15 amino acids. Trimming cost V 5 bases and J 2 bases; bases outside gene matches: 5. CDR3 protein: CASRVTGETNEKLFF. The CDR3 region has the DNA TGTGCCAGCAGGGTGACAGGGGAGACTAATGAAAAACTGTTTTTT. The full variable domain, its missing parts supplied by reference TRBV5-4 and TRBJ1-4, is ETGVTQSPTHLIKTRGQQVTLRCSSQSGHNTVSWYQQALGQGPQFIFQYYREEENGRGNFPPRFSGLQFPNYSSELNVNALELDDSALYLCASRVTGETNEKLFFGSGTQLSVL.

The J gene is TRBJ2-2, the V gene TRBV11-3, with D unclear. Looked up from germline, CDR1 is SGHNT and CDR2 is YENEEA. V was clipped by 0 bases and J by 7 bases, with 9 bases between them. CDR3 length: 14 residues. CDR3 residues: CASSLDHSNGELFF. In nucleotides, the CDR3 is TGTGCCAGCAGCTTAGATCACTCGAACGGGGAGCTGTTTTTT.